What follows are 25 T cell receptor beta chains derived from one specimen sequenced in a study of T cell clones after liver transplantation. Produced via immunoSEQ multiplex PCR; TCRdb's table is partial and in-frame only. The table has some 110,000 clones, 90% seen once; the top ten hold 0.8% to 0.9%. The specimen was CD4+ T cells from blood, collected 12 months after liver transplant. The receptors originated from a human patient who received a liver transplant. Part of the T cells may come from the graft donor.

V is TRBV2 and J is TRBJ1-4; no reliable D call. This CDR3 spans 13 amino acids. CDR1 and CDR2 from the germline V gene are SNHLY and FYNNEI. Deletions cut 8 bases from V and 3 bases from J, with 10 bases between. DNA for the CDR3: TGTGCCAGCTCGTCCAGGTCTAATGAAAAACTGTTTTTT. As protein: CASSSRSNEKLFF.

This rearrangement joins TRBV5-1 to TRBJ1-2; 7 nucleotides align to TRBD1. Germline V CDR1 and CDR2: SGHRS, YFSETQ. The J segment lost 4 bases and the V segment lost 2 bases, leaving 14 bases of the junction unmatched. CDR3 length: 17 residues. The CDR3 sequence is CASSFGTVNSGPYGYTF. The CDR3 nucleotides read TGCGCCAGCAGCTTCGGGACAGTAAACTCTGGCCCCTATGGCTACACCTTC.

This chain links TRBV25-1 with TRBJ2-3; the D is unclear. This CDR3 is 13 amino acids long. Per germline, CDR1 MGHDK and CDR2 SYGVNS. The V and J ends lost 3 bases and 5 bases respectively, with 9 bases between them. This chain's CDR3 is CASSDLGLDTQYF. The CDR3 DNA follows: TGTGCCAGCAGTGATCTCGGGCTAGATACGCAGTATTTT.

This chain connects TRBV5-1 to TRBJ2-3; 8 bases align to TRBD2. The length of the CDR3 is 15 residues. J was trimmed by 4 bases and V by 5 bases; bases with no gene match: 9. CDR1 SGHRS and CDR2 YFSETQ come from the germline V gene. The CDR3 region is CASSASGSQSDTQYF. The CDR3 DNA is TGCGCCAGCAGTGCAAGCGGGAGTCAGTCAGATACGCAGTATTTT.

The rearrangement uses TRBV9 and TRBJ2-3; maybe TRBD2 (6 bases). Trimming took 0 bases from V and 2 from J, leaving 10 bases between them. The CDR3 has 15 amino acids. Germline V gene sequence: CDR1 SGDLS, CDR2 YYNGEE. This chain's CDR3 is CASSVARDSTDTQYF. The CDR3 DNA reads TGTGCCAGCAGCGTAGCTAGGGACTCCACAGATACGCAGTATTTT.

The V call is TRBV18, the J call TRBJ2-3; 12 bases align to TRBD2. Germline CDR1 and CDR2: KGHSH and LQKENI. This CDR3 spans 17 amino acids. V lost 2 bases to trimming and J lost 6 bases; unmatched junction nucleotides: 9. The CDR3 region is CASSPLRLAGAPDTQYF. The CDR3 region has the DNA TGTGCCAGCTCACCATTACGACTAGCGGGAGCACCCGATACGCAGTATTTT.

CDR3 protein: CASNTGGGETQYF. For the CDR3, the DNA is TGCGCCAGCAACACAGGGGGCGGGGAGACCCAGTACTTC. The chain is built from TRBV5-1 and TRBJ2-5; 9 bases map to TRBD1. Unmatched junction bases numbered 5, after V lost 6 bases and J lost 5 bases. The length of the CDR3 is 13 residues. Germline-derived CDR1 and CDR2 are SGHRS and YFSETQ.

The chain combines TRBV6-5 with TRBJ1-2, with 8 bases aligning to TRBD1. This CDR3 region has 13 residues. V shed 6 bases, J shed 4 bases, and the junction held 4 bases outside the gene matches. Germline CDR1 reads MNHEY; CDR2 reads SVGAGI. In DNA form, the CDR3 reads TGTGCCAGCAGACGAGGACAGGGCTATGGCTACACCTTC. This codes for CASRRGQGYGYTF.

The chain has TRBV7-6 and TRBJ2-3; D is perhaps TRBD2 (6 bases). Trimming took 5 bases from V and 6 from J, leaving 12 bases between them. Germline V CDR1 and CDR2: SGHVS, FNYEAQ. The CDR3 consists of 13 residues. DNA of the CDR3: TGTGCCAGCAGCCCTAGGGGAGGCGATACGCAGTATTTT. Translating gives CASSPRGGDTQYF.

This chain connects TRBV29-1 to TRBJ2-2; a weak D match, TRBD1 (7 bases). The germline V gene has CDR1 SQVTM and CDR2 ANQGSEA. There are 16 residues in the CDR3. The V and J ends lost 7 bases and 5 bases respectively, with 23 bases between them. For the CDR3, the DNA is TGCAGCGGTGCCACTCACGACAGGGCGGGGACCGGGGAGCTGTTTTTT. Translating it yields CSGATHDRAGTGELFF.

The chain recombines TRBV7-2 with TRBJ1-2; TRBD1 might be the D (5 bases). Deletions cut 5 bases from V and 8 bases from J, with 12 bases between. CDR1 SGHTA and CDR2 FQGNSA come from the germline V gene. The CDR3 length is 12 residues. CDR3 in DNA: TGTGCCAGCAGCCCAGGGAGGTTCGGCTACACCTTC. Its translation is CASSPGRFGYTF.

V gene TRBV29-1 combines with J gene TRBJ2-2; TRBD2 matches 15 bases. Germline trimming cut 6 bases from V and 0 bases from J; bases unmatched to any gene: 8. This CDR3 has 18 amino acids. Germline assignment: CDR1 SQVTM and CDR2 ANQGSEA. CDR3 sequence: CSVRPGLAGGANTGELFF. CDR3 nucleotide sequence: TGCAGCGTGCGACCGGGACTAGCGGGAGGAGCGAACACCGGGGAGCTGTTTTTT.

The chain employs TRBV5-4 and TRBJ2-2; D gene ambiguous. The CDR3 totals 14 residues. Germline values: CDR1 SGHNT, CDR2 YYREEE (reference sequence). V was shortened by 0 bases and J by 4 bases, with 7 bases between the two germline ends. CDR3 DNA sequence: TGTGCCAGCAGCTTGGTTACGGTCACCGGGGAGCTGTTTTTT. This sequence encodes CASSLVTVTGELFF. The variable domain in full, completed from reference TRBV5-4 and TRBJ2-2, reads ETGVTQSPTHLIKTRGQQVTLRCSSQSGHNTVSWYQQALGQGPQFIFQYYREEENGRGNFPPRFSGLQFPNYSSELNVNALELDDSALYLCASSLVTVTGELFFGEGSRLTVL.

CDR3 region: CASSLLGGGNQPQHF. The DNA of the CDR3 is TGTGCCAGCAGCCTTCTGGGGGGAGGCAATCAGCCCCAGCATTTT. The chain joins TRBV6-6 to TRBJ1-5; D possibly corresponds to TRBD1 (5 bases). The CDR3 spans 15 residues. The germline gives CDR1 MNHNY, CDR2 SVGAGI (reference sequence). V lost 6 bases, J lost 2 bases, and 14 bases lay in between.

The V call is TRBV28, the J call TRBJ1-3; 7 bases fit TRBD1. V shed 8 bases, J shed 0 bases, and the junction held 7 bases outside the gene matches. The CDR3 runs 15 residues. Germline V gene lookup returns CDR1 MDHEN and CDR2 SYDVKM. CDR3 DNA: TGTGCCAGCCGCGGGGGGGACAGCTCTGGAAACACCATATATTTT. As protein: CASRGGDSSGNTIYF.

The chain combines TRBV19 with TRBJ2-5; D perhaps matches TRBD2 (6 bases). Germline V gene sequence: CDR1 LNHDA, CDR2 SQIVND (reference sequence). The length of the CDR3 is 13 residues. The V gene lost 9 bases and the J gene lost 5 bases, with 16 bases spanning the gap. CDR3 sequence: CASRAVGGETQYF. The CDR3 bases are TGTGCCAGCCGGGCCGTCGGAGGGGAGACCCAGTACTTC.

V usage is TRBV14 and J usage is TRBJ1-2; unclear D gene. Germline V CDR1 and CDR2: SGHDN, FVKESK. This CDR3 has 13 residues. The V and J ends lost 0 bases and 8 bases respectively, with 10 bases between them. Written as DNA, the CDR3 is TGTGCCAGCAGCCAAGATCTGGGGAGCGGCTACACCTTC. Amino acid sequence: CASSQDLGSGYTF. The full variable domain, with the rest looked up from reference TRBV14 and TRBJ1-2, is EAGVTQFPSHSVIEKGQTVTLRCDPISGHDNLYWYRRVMGKEIKFLLHFVKESKQDESGMPNNRFLAERTGGTYSTLKVQPAELEDSGVYFCASSQDLGSGYTFGSGTRLTVV.

In DNA, the CDR3 is TGTGCCAGCCGGGCCCAAGGGAGCTACGAGCAGTACTTC. Translating gives CASRAQGSYEQYF. The chain has TRBV28 and TRBJ2-7; possibly TRBD2 for D (5 bases). Germline V gene data show CDR1 as MDHEN and CDR2 as SYDVKM. The CDR3 is 13 residues long. Trimming pared 8 bases from V and 3 bases from J, leaving 14 bases between. The full variable domain, with the rest looked up from reference TRBV28 and TRBJ2-7, is DVKVTQSSRYLVKRTGEKVFLECVQDMDHENMFWYRQDPGLGLRLIYFSYDVKMKEKGDIPEGYSVSREKKERFSLILESASTNQTSMYLCASRAQGSYEQYFGPGTRLTVT.

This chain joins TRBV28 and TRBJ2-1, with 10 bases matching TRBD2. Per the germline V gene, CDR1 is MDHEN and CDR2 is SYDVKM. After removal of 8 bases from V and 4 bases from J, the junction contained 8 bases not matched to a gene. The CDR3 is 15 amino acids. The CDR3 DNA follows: TGTGCCAGCGGCAAATCTAGCGGGAGATACAATGAGCAGTTCTTC. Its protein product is CASGKSSGRYNEQFF.

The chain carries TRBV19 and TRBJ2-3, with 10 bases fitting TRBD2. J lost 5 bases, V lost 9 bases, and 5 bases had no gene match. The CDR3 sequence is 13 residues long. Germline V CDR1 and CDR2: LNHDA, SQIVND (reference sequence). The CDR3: CASQREGVDTQYF. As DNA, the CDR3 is TGTGCCAGCCAGCGGGAGGGCGTAGATACGCAGTATTTT.

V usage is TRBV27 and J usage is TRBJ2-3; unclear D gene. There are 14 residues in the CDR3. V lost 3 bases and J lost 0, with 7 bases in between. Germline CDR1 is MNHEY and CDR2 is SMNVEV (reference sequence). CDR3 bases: TGTGCCAGCAGTTTGAGTCGTAGCACAGATACGCAGTATTTT. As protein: CASSLSRSTDTQYF.

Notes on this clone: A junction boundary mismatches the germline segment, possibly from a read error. DNA for the CDR3: TGTGCCAGCAGCGTAGGGAAGACAGGGGGCAGCATAGATACGCAGTATTTT. It is translated as CASSVGKTGGSIDTQYF. This rearrangement joins TRBV9 to TRBJ2-3, with 10 bases matching TRBD1. Germline-derived CDR1 and CDR2 are SGDLS and YYNGEE. The CDR3 runs to 17 residues.

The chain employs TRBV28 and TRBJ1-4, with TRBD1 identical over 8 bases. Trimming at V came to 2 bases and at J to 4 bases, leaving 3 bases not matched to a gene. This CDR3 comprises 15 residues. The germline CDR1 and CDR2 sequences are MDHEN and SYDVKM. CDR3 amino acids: CASSLNGQGNEKLFF. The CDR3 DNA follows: TGTGCCAGCAGTTTAAACGGACAGGGTAATGAAAAACTGTTTTTT.

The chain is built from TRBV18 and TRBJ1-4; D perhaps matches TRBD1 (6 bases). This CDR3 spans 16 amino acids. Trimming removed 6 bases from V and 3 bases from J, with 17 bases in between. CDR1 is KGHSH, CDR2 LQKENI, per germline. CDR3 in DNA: TGTGCCAGCTCGCGGGACACCCCGGGGGCTAATGAAAAACTGTTTTTT. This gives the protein CASSRDTPGANEKLFF.

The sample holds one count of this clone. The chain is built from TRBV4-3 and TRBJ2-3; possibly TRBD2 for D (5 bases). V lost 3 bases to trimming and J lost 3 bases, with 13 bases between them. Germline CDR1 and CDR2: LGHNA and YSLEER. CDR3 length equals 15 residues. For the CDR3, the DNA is TGCGCCAGCAGCCAGGAAGGATCGGGGACAGATACGCAGTATTTT. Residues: CASSQEGSGTDTQYF.